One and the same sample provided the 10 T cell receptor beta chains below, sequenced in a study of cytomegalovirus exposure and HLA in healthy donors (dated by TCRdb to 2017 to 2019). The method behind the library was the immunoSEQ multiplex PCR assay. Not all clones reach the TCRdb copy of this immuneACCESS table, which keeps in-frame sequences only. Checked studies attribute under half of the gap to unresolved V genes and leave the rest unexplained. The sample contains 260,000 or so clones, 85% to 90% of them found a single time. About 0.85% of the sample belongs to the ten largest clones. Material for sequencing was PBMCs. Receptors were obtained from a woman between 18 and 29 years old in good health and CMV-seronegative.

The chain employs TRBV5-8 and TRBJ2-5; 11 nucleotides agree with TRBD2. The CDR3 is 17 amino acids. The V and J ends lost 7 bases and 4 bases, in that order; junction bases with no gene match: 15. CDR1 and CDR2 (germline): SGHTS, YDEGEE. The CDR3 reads CASEPLSGRAGGETQYF. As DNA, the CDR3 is TGTGCCAGCGAGCCCCTTAGCGGGAGGGCCGGGGGAGAGACCCAGTACTTC.

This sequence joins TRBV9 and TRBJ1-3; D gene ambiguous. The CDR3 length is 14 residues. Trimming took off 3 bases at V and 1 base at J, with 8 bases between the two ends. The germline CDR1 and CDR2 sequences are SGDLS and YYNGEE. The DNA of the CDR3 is TGTGCCAGCAGCGGCGCCCAATCTGGAAACACCATATATTTT. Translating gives CASSGAQSGNTIYF. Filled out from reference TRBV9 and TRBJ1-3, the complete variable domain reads DSGVTQTPKHLITATGQRVTLRCSPRSGDLSVYWYQQSLDQGLQFLIQYYNGEERAKGNILERFSAQQFPDLHSELNLSSLELGDSALYFCASSGAQSGNTIYFGEGSWLTVV.

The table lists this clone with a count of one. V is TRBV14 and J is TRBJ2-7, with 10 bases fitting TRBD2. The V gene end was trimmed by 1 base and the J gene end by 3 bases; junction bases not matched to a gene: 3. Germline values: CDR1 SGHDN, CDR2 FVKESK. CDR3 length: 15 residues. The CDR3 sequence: CASSQGLAGLYEQYF. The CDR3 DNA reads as TGTGCCAGCAGCCAAGGACTAGCGGGCCTCTACGAGCAGTACTTC.

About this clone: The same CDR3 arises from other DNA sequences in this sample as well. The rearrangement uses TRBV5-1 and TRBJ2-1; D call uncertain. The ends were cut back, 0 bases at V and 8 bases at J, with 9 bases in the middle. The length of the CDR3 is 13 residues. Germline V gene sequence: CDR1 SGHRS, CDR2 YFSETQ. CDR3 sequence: CASSLDGLDEQFF. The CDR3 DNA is TGCGCCAGCAGCTTGGATGGCCTCGATGAGCAGTTCTTC.

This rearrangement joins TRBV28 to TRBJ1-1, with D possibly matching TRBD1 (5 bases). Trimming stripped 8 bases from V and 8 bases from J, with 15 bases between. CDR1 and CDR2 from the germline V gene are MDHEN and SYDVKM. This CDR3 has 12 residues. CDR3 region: CASGAQGREAFF. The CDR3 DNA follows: TGTGCCAGCGGAGCTCAGGGAAGGGAAGCTTTCTTT.

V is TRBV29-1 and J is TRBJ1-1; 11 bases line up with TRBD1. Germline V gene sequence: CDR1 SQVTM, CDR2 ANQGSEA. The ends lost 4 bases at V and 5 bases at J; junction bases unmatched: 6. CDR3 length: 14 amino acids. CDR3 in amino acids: CSVAGTGGKTEAFF. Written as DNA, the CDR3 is TGCAGCGTTGCCGGGACAGGGGGAAAGACTGAAGCTTTCTTT. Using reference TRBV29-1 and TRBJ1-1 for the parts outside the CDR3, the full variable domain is SAVISQKPSRDICQRGTSLTIQCQVDSQVTMMFWYRQQPGQSLTLIATANQGSEATYESGFVIDKFPISRPNLTFSTLTVSNMSPEDSSIYLCSVAGTGGKTEAFFGQGTRLTVV.

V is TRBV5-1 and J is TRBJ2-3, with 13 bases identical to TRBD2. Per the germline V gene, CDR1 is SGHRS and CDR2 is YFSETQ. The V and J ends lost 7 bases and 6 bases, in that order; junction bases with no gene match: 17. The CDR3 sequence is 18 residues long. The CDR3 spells CASAAQTRTSGSRDTQYF. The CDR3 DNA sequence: TGCGCCAGCGCCGCTCAGACTCGGACTAGCGGGAGTCGGGATACGCAGTATTTT.

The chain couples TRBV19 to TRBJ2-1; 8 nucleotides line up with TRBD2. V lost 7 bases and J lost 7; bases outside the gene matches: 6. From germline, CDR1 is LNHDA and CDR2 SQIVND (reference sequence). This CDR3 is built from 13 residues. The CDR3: CASIPGTSNEQFF. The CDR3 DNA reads TGTGCCAGTATTCCCGGGACTAGTAATGAGCAGTTCTTC.

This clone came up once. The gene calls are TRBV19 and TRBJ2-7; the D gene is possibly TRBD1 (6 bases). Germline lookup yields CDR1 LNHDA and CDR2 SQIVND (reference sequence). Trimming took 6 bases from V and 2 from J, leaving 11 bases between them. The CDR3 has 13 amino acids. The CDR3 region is CASSVQGTYEQYF. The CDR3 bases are TGTGCCAGTAGCGTACAGGGTACCTACGAGCAGTACTTC.

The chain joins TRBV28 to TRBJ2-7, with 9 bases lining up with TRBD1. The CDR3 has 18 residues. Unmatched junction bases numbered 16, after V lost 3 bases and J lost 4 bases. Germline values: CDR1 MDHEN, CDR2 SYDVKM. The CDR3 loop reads CASSFQKSGTGKFYEQYF. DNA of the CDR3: TGTGCCAGCAGTTTCCAGAAGTCCGGGACAGGGAAGTTTTACGAGCAGTACTTC.